These 20 T cell receptor beta chains originate from one sample sequenced in a study of cytomegalovirus exposure and HLA in healthy donors (dated by TCRdb to 2016 to 2017). Receptor libraries were prepared by the immunoSEQ multiplex PCR assay. A mixture of 60 forward primers for TCR Vbeta segments and 13 reverse primers for TCR Jbeta segments was used in the multiplex PCR. Sourced from immuneACCESS, this table was stored by TCRdb with only in-frame sequences that have V and J called. A share of the clones is absent; for the studies checked, an unresolved V gene accounts for under half, and the remainder has no known explanation. The sample records some 140,000 clones, about four fifths of which are singletons. The ten largest make up 3.1% of the sample. The sample was PBMCs. The receptors derive from a female donor in good health and CMV-seronegative.

The V call is TRBV2, the J call TRBJ2-2, with TRBD1 matching over 7 bases. This CDR3 has 15 amino acids. Germline assignment: CDR1 SNHLY and CDR2 FYNNEI. V lost 6 bases, J lost 0 bases, and 4 bases stayed unmatched. The CDR3 spells CASRSQGPNTGELFF. The CDR3 nucleotides are TGTGCCAGCAGGTCACAGGGGCCGAACACCGGGGAGCTGTTTTTT.

The rearrangement links TRBV15 to TRBJ2-7, with D hard to call. The CDR3 consists of 13 residues. Germline lookup yields CDR1 LNHNV and CDR2 YYDKDF (reference sequence). Trimming removed 0 bases at V and 6 bases at J, with 9 bases between. The CDR3 DNA follows: TGTGCCACCAGCAGAGACCATGGCCGCGAGCAGTACTTC. Translating it yields CATSRDHGREQYF.

J is TRBJ1-4 and V is TRBV2; no definite D call. V was trimmed by 2 bases and J by 8 bases, leaving 9 bases between them. CDR1 is SNHLY and CDR2 is FYNNEI in the germline V gene. The CDR3 runs to 13 residues. In DNA, the CDR3 is TGTGCCAGCAGTGAATCCGGTTACGAAAAACTGTTTTTT. Its protein is CASSESGYEKLFF.

J is TRBJ2-3 and V is TRBV7-8; a possible D gene is TRBD1 (5 bases). The CDR3 runs to 15 residues. Germline V lookup: CDR1 SGHVS, CDR2 FQNEAQ. V lost 5 bases and J lost 0, with 12 bases in between. The CDR3 protein is CASSATGTSTDTQYF. The CDR3 nucleotides are TGTGCCAGCAGCGCAACAGGAACTAGCACAGATACGCAGTATTTT.

This CDR3 is CASQGTGELFF. In DNA, the CDR3 is TGTGCCAGCCAGGGAACCGGGGAGCTGTTTTTT. V and J are TRBV14 and TRBJ2-2; D perhaps matches TRBD1 (5 bases). The CDR3 length is 11 residues. Trimming pared 8 bases from V and 5 bases from J, leaving 6 bases between. Germline CDR1 is SGHDN and CDR2 is FVKESK.

The chain couples TRBV4-3 to TRBJ2-3; tentatively, D is TRBD2 (5 bases). This CDR3 has 15 residues. Germline assignment: CDR1 LGHNA and CDR2 YSLEER. V lost 2 bases and J 6 bases, leaving 15 bases between the germline ends. The CDR3 protein is CASSQRGFGADTQYF. DNA of the CDR3: TGCGCCAGCAGCCAAAGAGGGTTTGGTGCGGATACGCAGTATTTT.

The rearrangement links TRBV27 to TRBJ1-2; D might be TRBD1 (5 bases). CDR3 length: 16 amino acids. Germline loops: CDR1 MNHEY, CDR2 SMNVEV (reference sequence). V lost 0 bases to trimming and J lost 4 bases, with 15 bases between them. The CDR3 loop reads CASSLSYLGQVYGYTF. CDR3 nucleotides: TGTGCCAGCAGTTTATCATATCTGGGGCAGGTCTATGGCTACACCTTC.

The V and J genes are TRBV18 and TRBJ1-1; D remains ambiguous. The germline CDR1 and CDR2 sequences are KGHSH and LQKENI. Trimming removed 3 bases from V and 3 bases from J, with 11 bases in between. The CDR3 is 14 residues long. CDR3 sequence: CASSPGDEDTEAFF. The CDR3 bases are TGTGCCAGCTCACCCGGGGATGAGGACACTGAAGCTTTCTTT.

This chain connects TRBV4-3 to TRBJ1-5, with D perhaps TRBD1 (6 bases). Germline CDR1 and CDR2: LGHNA and YSLEER. V was cut by 0 bases and J by 2 bases, with 14 bases left in between. The CDR3 spans 17 residues. CDR3 sequence: CASSQDLRGIGNQPQHF. Written as DNA, the CDR3 is TGCGCCAGCAGCCAAGATCTTAGGGGGATTGGCAATCAGCCCCAGCATTTT.

This chain links TRBV7-9 with TRBJ1-1, with D maybe TRBD1 (6 bases). The CDR3 extends over 15 amino acids. CDR1 and CDR2 from the germline V gene are SEHNR and FQNEAQ (reference sequence). V lost 3 bases to trimming and J lost 7 bases, with 18 bases between them. This CDR3 is CASSFGGRGRGEAFF. CDR3 DNA sequence: TGTGCCAGCAGCTTCGGGGGGCGCGGTAGAGGTGAAGCTTTCTTT.

The V and J genes are TRBV29-1 and TRBJ2-7; 9 nucleotides line up with TRBD1. The CDR3 contains 13 residues. With V trimmed by 6 bases and J by 0 bases, 3 bases remained unmatched. Germline lookup yields CDR1 SQVTM and CDR2 ANQGSEA. The CDR3 loop reads CSVWTGDSYEQYF. The CDR3 nucleotides read TGCAGCGTCTGGACAGGGGACTCCTACGAGCAGTACTTC.

V usage is TRBV20-1 and J usage is TRBJ2-7; possible D gene TRBD2, 6 bases. This CDR3 is 11 amino acids long. V lost 5 bases and J lost 4, with 9 bases in between. The V gene's germline CDR1 is DFQATT and CDR2 SNEGSKA (reference sequence). CDR3 sequence reads: CSAASVYEQYF. DNA for the CDR3: TGCAGTGCTGCTAGCGTTTACGAGCAGTACTTC.

The chain recombines TRBV27 with TRBJ2-7; unclear D gene. The V gene lost 0 bases and the J gene lost 0 bases, with 6 bases spanning the gap. This CDR3 has 14 residues. Germline CDR1 MNHEY, CDR2 SMNVEV (reference sequence). The CDR3 reads CASSLSVRSYEQYF. CDR3 DNA sequence: TGTGCCAGCAGTTTATCCGTCCGCTCCTACGAGCAGTACTTC.

V and J are TRBV27 and TRBJ2-7, with D possibly being TRBD1 (5 bases). The CDR3 runs to 15 residues. Germline values: CDR1 MNHEY, CDR2 SMNVEV (reference sequence). V lost 1 base to trimming and J lost 1 base, with 11 bases between them. DNA of the CDR3: TGTGCCAGCAGTTTATTAGGGGCCGTTTCCTACGAGCAGTACTTC. It translates to CASSLLGAVSYEQYF.

The J gene is TRBJ2-5, the V gene TRBV5-1; 8 bases match TRBD1. The germline CDR1 and CDR2 sequences are SGHRS and YFSETQ. V dropped 2 bases and J dropped 7; count of bases not matched to a gene: 7. CDR3 length: 14 amino acids. CDR3 region: CASSFPGQGGTQYF. The CDR3 DNA follows: TGCGCCAGCAGCTTTCCTGGACAGGGCGGGACCCAGTACTTC.

This clone was seen a handful of times. This rearrangement joins TRBV5-1 to TRBJ1-1; 9 positions agree with TRBD1. The CDR3 has 15 residues. After removal of 3 bases from V and 6 bases from J, the junction contained 9 bases not matched to a gene. Germline-derived CDR1 and CDR2 are SGHRS and YFSETQ. DNA for the CDR3: TGCGCCAGCAGCTGGACCGGGACAGGGTGGGCTGAAGCTTTCTTT. It specifies CASSWTGTGWAEAFF.

CDR3 protein: CASIPGSGNTIYF. The CDR3 DNA follows: TGTGCCAGTATCCCGGGCTCTGGAAACACCATATATTTT. V usage is TRBV19 and J usage is TRBJ1-3; D ambiguous. This CDR3 contains 13 residues. Germline assignment: CDR1 LNHDA and CDR2 SQIVND (reference sequence). The V gene lost 7 bases and the J gene lost 0 bases, with 7 bases spanning the gap.

This clone was seen a single time. The rearrangement joins TRBV7-8 to TRBJ1-1, with D possibly matching TRBD1 (6 bases). Germline V lookup: CDR1 SGHVS, CDR2 FQNEAQ. This CDR3 has 14 amino acids. Trimming shortened V by 7 bases and J by 5 bases, and 17 bases separated the two germline ends. CDR3 loop: CASTYTGLGTEAFF. CDR3 DNA sequence: TGTGCCAGCACCTATACAGGGTTGGGAACTGAAGCTTTCTTT.

This clone was seen only once. One junction end does not reproduce the germline sequence, and a read error may be involved. At the DNA level, this CDR3 is encoded by other sequences in the same sample as well. The chain recombines TRBV28 with TRBJ1-2, with D tentatively TRBD1 (6 bases). The CDR3 length is 14 residues. The germline gives CDR1 MDHEN, CDR2 SYDVKM. DNA for the CDR3: TGTGCCAGCAGCATAGCGGGGGCTCACTATGGCTATACCTTC. This gives the protein CASSIAGAHYGYTF.

The rearrangement links TRBV27 to TRBJ2-7, with 12 nucleotides matching TRBD2. Losses at the gene ends were 8 bases for V and 3 bases for J; bases not matched to a gene: 8. The CDR3 loop spans 15 amino acids. Germline V gives CDR1 MNHEY, CDR2 SMNVEV (reference sequence). CDR3 DNA: TGTGCCAGCCCTCTTACGGGACTAGCGGGCTACGAGCAGTACTTC. This gives the protein CASPLTGLAGYEQYF.